Listed here are 3 T cell receptor beta chains from one sample, sequenced in a study of blood T cell repertoires in COVID-19. Generated by immunoSEQ multiplex PCR, the TCRdb table keeps only in-frame clones and is missing some. This table holds about 60,000 clones, nearly 90% found once. Sequenced: peripheral blood. All receptors derive from a man between 65 and 80 years old with acute or convalescent COVID-19.

The CDR3 reads CASSRTGVVDGYTF. The CDR3 region has the DNA TGTGCCAGCAGCCGAACAGGGGTGGTGGATGGCTACACCTTC. The gene calls are TRBV7-9 and TRBJ1-2; 7 bases match TRBD1. CDR1 and CDR2 from the germline V gene are SEHNR and FQNEAQ (reference sequence). CDR3 size: 14 residues. J gave up 6 bases and V 5 bases, and 9 bases lay outside the gene matches.

The chain couples TRBV6-5 to TRBJ1-2; D ambiguous. Germline V gene lookup returns CDR1 MNHEY and CDR2 SVGAGI. The CDR3 totals 13 residues. V dropped 3 bases and J dropped 4 bases, with 9 bases sitting between them. CDR3 in DNA: TGTGCCAGCAGTTATGAGGCTCTCTATGGCTACACCTTC. Amino acids: CASSYEALYGYTF.

This clone was seen just once. The chain uses TRBV5-4 and TRBJ1-1, with D tentatively TRBD1 (6 bases). Per the germline V gene, CDR1 is SGHNT and CDR2 is YYREEE (reference sequence). The V end lost 6 bases, the J end lost 3 bases, and 21 bases lay between the germline ends. This CDR3 spans 16 amino acids. The CDR3 DNA sequence: TGTGCCAGCACCCTGGGAGGGGGGCGTATTGACACTGAAGCTTTCTTT. Amino acid sequence: CASTLGGGRIDTEAFF.